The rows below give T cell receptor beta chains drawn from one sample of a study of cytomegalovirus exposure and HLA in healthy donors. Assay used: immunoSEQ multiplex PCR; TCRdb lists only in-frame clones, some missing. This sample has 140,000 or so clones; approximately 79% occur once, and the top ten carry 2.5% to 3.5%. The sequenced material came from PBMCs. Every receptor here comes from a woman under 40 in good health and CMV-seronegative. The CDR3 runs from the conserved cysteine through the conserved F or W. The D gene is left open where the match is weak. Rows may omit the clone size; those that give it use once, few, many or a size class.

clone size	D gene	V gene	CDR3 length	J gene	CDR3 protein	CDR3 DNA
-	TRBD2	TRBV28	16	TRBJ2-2	CASSSRLAANTGELFF	TGTGCCAGCAGTTCCCGACTAGCAGCGAACACCGGGGAGCTGTTTTTT
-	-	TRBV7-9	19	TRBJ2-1	CASSPLPGRGFSSYNEQFF	TGTGCCAGCAGCCCCTTACCGGGGAGGGGGTTCAGCTCCTACAATGAGCAGTTCTTC
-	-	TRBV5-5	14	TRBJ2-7	CASSFRRVSYEQYF	TGTGCCAGCAGCTTTCGCAGGGTCTCCTACGAGCAGTACTTC
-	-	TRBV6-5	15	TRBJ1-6	CASSYSGHRNSPLHF	TGTGCCAGCAGTTACTCGGGACACCGTAATTCACCCCTCCACTTT
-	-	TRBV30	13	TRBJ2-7	CAWSPSQGYEQYF	TGTGCCTGGAGCCCGAGCCAGGGTTACGAGCAGTACTTC
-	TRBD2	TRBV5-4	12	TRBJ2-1	CASSRAGDEQFF	TGTGCCAGCAGCCGAGCGGGAGATGAGCAGTTCTTC
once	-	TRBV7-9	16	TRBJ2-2	CSSSSNRDMNTGELFF	TGTTCCAGCAGCTCCAACCGGGACATGAACACCGGGGAGCTGTTTTTT
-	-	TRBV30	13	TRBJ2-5	CAWRGGPGETQYF	TGTGCCTGGAGGGGGGGGCCAGGAGAGACCCAGTACTTC
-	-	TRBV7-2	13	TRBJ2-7	CASSIGNSYEQYF	TGTGCCAGCAGCATCGGGAACTCCTACGAGCAGTACTTC
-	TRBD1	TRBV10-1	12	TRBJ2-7	CASRGSTGRQYF	TGCGCCAGCAGGGGCTCGACAGGGCGACAGTACTTC
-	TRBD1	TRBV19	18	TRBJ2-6	CASSRGQGAYSGANVLTF	TGTGCCAGTAGTAGGGGACAGGGCGCTTACTCTGGGGCCAACGTCCTGACTTTC
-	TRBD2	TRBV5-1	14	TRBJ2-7	CASSLLAGSAEQYF	TGCGCCAGCAGCTTACTAGCGGGGTCGGCCGAGCAGTACTTC
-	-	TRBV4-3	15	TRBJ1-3	CASSQDARLRNTIYF	TGCGCCAGCAGCCAAGATGCTCGGTTAAGAAACACCATATATTTT
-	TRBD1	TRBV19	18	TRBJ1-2	CASSIDLSGGASYYGYTF	TGTGCCAGTAGTATAGATCTCTCAGGGGGAGCTTCCTACTATGGCTACACCTTC
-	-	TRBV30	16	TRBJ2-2	CACFGGRTANTGELFF	TGTGCCTGTTTTGGGGGCCGAACCGCGAACACCGGGGAGCTGTTTTTT
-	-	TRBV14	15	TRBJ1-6	CASSQGQARISPLHF	TGTGCCAGCAGCCAAGGTCAGGCCCGAATCTCACCCCTCCACTTT
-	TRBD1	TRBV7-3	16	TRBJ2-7	CASSLDRTGGGYEQYF	TGTGCCAGCAGCCTCGACCGGACAGGGGGCGGGTACGAGCAGTACTTC
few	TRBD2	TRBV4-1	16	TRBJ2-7	CASSQVRASGIHEQYF	TGCGCCAGCAGCCAAGTTAGGGCTAGCGGGATCCACGAGCAGTACTTC
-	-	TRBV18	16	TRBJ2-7	CASSPPFSWGDYEQYF	TGTGCCAGCTCACCACCTTTCAGTTGGGGGGACTACGAGCAGTACTTC
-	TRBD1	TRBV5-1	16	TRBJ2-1	CASSLGGDRAYNEQFF	TGCGCCAGCAGCTTGGGAGGTGACAGGGCCTACAATGAGCAGTTCTTC
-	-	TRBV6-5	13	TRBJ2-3	CASSYGHTDTQYF	TGTGCCAGCAGTTACGGACACACAGATACGCAGTATTTT
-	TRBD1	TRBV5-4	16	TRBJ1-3	CASSLGQGALGNTIYF	TGTGCCAGCAGCTTGGGACAGGGGGCGCTGGGAAACACCATATATTTT
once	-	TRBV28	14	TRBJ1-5	CASGLGRRNQPQHF	TGTGCCAGCGGACTCGGGCGGAGAAATCAGCCCCAGCATTTT
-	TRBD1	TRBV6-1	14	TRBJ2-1	CASLKGQDYNEQFF	TGTGCCAGCTTAAAAGGACAGGATTACAATGAGCAGTTCTTC
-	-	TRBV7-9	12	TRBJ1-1	CASSLSLTEAFF	TGTGCCAGCAGCCTCTCGTTGACTGAAGCTTTCTTT
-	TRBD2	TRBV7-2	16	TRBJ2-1	CASSLDLLAGFNEQFF	TGTGCCAGCAGCTTAGATCTGCTAGCGGGGTTCAATGAGCAGTTCTTC
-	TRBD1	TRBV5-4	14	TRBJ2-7	CASSRPTGGGEQYF	TGTGCCAGCAGTCGGCCGACAGGGGGAGGGGAGCAGTACTTC
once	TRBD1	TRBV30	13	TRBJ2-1	CAWRTGAFDEQFF	TGTGCCTGGCGGACAGGGGCTTTTGATGAGCAGTTCTTC
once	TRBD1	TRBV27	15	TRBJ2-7	CASSPPDRFSYEQYF	TGTGCCAGCAGCCCCCCGGACAGGTTCTCCTACGAGCAGTACTTC
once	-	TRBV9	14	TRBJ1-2	CASSVHVQGSGYTF	TGTGCCAGCAGCGTCCATGTCCAGGGTAGTGGCTACACCTTC
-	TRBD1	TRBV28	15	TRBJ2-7	CASSSGDRGRGGKYF	TGTGCCAGCAGTTCTGGGGACAGGGGGCGCGGGGGGAAGTACTTC
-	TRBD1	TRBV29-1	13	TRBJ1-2	CSVEGGQYYGYTF	TGCAGCGTTGAAGGGGGACAGTACTATGGCTACACCTTC